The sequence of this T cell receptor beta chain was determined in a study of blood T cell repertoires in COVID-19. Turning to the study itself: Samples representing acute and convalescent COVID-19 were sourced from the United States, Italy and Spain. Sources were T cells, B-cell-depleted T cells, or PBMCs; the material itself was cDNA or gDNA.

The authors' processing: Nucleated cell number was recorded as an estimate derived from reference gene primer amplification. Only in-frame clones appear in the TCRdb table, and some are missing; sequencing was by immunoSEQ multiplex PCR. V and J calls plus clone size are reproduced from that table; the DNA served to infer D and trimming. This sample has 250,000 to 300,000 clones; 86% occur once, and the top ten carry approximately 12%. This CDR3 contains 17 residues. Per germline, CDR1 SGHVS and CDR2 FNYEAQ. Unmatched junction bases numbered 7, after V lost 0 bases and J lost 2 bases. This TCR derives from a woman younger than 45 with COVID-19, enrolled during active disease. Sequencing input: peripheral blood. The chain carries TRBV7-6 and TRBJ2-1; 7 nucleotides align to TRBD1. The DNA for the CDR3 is TGTGCCAGCAGCTTAGCCGGGACAGTGCTAACCTACAATGAGCAGTTCTTC. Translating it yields CASSLAGTVLTYNEQFF.